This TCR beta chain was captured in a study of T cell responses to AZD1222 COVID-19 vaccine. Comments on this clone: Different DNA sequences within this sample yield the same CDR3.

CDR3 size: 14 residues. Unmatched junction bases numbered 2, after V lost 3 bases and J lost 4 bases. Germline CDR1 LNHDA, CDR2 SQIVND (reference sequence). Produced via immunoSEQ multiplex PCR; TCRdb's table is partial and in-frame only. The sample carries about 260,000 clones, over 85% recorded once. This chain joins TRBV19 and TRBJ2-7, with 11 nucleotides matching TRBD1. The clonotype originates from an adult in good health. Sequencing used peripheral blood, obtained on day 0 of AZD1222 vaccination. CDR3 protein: CASSIGQGAYEQYF. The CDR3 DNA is TGTGCCAGTAGTATTGGACAGGGGGCTTACGAGCAGTACTTC. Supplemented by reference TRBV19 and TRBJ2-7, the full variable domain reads DGGITQSPKYLFRKEGQNVTLSCEQNLNHDAMYWYRQDPGQGLRLIYYSQIVNDFQKGDIAEGYSVSREKKESFPLTVTSAQKNPTAFYLCASSIGQGAYEQYFGPGTRLTVT.